The T cell receptor (beta chain) described here comes from a study of T-cell memory formation after mild COVID-19. Study-level information: TCR clusters were mostly donor specific.

One entry per CDR3 protein results from TCRdb running MiXCR on the 5' RACE reads. The top ten hold roughly 21% of the sample, which has a few hundred thousand distinct CDR3 sequences, 8.5% to 9.5% seen once. This clonotype was observed at least ten times. The origin of this receptor is a man aged 18 to 29 who had mild COVID-19 (a few samples of this study predate the infection). Cell type and time point are not known. Sequencing used PBMCs or a T cell subset sorted from them (not recorded which).

The CDR3 here is CASSRDRKNTGELFF. DNA of the CDR3: TGTGCCAGCAGCCGGGACAGAAAAAACACCGGGGAGCTGTTTTTT. The chain combines TRBV9 with TRBJ2-2; the match to TRBD1 covers 7 bases. The ends lost 4 bases at V and 2 bases at J; junction bases unmatched: 5. There are 15 residues in the CDR3. In germline, CDR1 is SGDLS, CDR2 YYNGEE.